This T cell receptor beta chain appears in the sequencing data of a study of blood T cell repertoires in COVID-19. This CDR3 has 13 amino acids. CDR1 and CDR2 (germline): LGHDT, YNNKEL (reference sequence). The junction had 3 bases not matched to a gene; V was cut back by 4 bases and J by 5 bases. In the original analysis: Nucleated cell counts were estimated from reference gene primer amplification. Sequenced by immunoSEQ multiplex PCR; TCRdb stores in-frame clones only, minus some. Clonal size and the V and J genes are those of that table, whereas D and trimming came from the DNA. The top ten hold approximately 11% of the sample, which has a few hundred thousand clones, around 85% seen once.

This clonotype was obtained from a woman in her 70s with acute or convalescent COVID-19. The chain carries TRBV3-1 (or the pseudogene TRBV3-2) and TRBJ2-5; 8 positions match TRBD1. The sample taken for sequencing was peripheral blood. The CDR3 sequence is CASSPGGPETQYF. The DNA for the CDR3 is TGTGCCAGCAGCCCAGGGGGCCCCGAGACCCAGTACTTC.